The 31 T cell receptor beta chains presented below share a single source sample, sequenced in a study of cytomegalovirus exposure and HLA in healthy donors (dated by TCRdb to the late 2010s). The library was made by the immunoSEQ multiplex PCR assay. For the multiplex PCR, a mixture combining 60 forward primers for TCR Vbeta segments and 13 reverse primers for TCR Jbeta segments was used. TCRdb carries this immuneACCESS record with in-frame sequences only. Its versions omit some clonotypes, under half of them owing to an unresolved V gene in the studies checked, with the rest unexplained. The sample yields around 200,000 clones; 75% to 90% were counted once. The ten largest clones represent less than 7% of the sample. Sequenced sample: PBMCs. The receptors were gathered from a man in his forties in good health and CMV-seropositive.

The J gene is TRBJ2-3, the V gene TRBV5-6; tentatively, D is TRBD2 (6 bases). The CDR3 runs 14 residues. CDR1 is SGHDT and CDR2 is YYEEEE in the germline V gene. The ends were cut back, 4 bases at V and 4 bases at J, with 13 bases in the middle. This chain's CDR3 is CASSPRLVADTQYF. CDR3 sequence (DNA): TGTGCCAGCAGCCCCAGACTAGTGGCAGATACGCAGTATTTT.

The chain is built from TRBV19 and TRBJ1-4, with a weak D call TRBD1 (5 bases). V was cut by 3 bases and J by 8 bases, with 16 bases left in between. CDR1 is LNHDA and CDR2 is SQIVND in the germline V gene (reference sequence). The CDR3 has 15 amino acids. This chain's CDR3 is CASSMAGRGREKLFF. CDR3 DNA: TGTGCCAGTAGTATGGCAGGGCGGGGGAGGGAAAAACTGTTTTTT.

The sample holds a few counts of this clone. The J gene is TRBJ2-7, the V gene TRBV30; 10 bases line up with TRBD1. The CDR3 length is 14 residues. Germline lookup yields CDR1 GTSNPN and CDR2 SVGIG (reference sequence). V dropped 2 bases and J dropped 7; count of bases not matched to a gene: 8. The CDR3 coding sequence is TGTGCCTGGAGTTGGGGGACAGGGGCACGTGAGCAGTACTTC. Protein sequence: CAWSWGTGAREQYF.

The J gene is TRBJ2-7, the V gene TRBV28; possible D gene TRBD1, 6 bases. CDR3 length: 14 amino acids. CDR1 MDHEN and CDR2 SYDVKM come from the germline V gene. V dropped 2 bases and J dropped 9 bases, with 17 bases sitting between them. The CDR3 DNA sequence: TGTGCCAGCAGTTTACAGGGGACCCGAATAGGGCAGTACTTC. This sequence encodes CASSLQGTRIGQYF.

The chain recombines TRBV7-2 with TRBJ1-2; the D gene is possibly TRBD1 (6 bases). V dropped 2 bases and J dropped 6 bases, with 10 bases sitting between them. Germline V gene lookup returns CDR1 SGHTA and CDR2 FQGNSA. This CDR3 comprises 13 residues. The CDR3 nucleotides read TGTGCCAGCAGCTTAATTCCAGGGGATGGCTACACCTTC. This encodes CASSLIPGDGYTF.

The chain links TRBV6-6 to TRBJ1-1, with 8 bases identical to TRBD1. The CDR3 is made up of 15 amino acids. The ends lost 4 bases at V and 5 bases at J; junction bases unmatched: 9. Looked up from germline, CDR1 is MNHNY and CDR2 is SVGAGI (reference sequence). The CDR3, as DNA: TGTGCCAGCAGTTCACGCCCTGACAGGGGAACTGAAGCTTTCTTT. This sequence encodes CASSSRPDRGTEAFF.

The CDR3 coding sequence is TGCAGCGTTGCAGGGGGCCCCTACGAGCAGTACTTC. This sequence encodes CSVAGGPYEQYF. The rearrangement uses TRBV29-1 and TRBJ2-7; 8 bases are shared with TRBD1. Per the germline V gene, CDR1 is SQVTM and CDR2 is ANQGSEA. There are 12 residues in the CDR3. Losses at the gene ends were 4 bases for V and 2 bases for J; bases not matched to a gene: 1.

The rearrangement joins TRBV5-6 to TRBJ2-5; D remains unclear. TRBJ2-7 explains the end of the DNA better; the J call may be wrong. CDR3 length: 12 residues. Per the germline V gene, CDR1 is SGHDT and CDR2 is YYEEEE. Written as DNA, the CDR3 is TGTGCCAGCAGCTTGGTTACCTACGAGCAGTACTTC. Translated, it gives CASSLVTYEQYF.

The chain joins TRBV27 to TRBJ2-5, with D perhaps TRBD1 (8 bases). The V end was cut by 8 bases, the J end by 5 bases, with 21 bases between. The CDR3 is made up of 15 amino acids. Germline V gene data show CDR1 as MNHEY and CDR2 as SMNVEV (reference sequence). The CDR3 reads CASGYADRGGETQYF. CDR3 bases: TGTGCCAGCGGGTACGCTGACAGGGGAGGGGAGACCCAGTACTTC.

V and J are TRBV5-1 and TRBJ2-5, with 14 bases that match TRBD2. Germline CDR1 reads SGHRS; CDR2 reads YFSETQ. This CDR3 has 16 amino acids. With 5 bases clipped from V and 2 bases from J, the junction kept 5 bases outside the gene matches. The DNA for the CDR3 is TGCGCCAGCAGTCCCGGACTAGCGGGAGGACAAGAGACCCAGTACTTC. Encoded protein: CASSPGLAGGQETQYF.

Only a few counts were recorded for this clone. This chain links TRBV6-6 with TRBJ1-1, with unresolved D. The germline CDR1 and CDR2 sequences are MNHNY and SVGAGI (reference sequence). The V end was cut by 5 bases, the J end by 4 bases, with 8 bases between. The CDR3 is 12 amino acids. In nucleotides, the CDR3 is TGTGCCAGCAGTCCCCGCGTCACTGAAGCTTTCTTT. Translating it yields CASSPRVTEAFF.

V usage is TRBV28 and J usage is TRBJ1-3, with a weak D call TRBD1 (5 bases). The V gene lost 2 bases and the J gene lost 0 bases, with 11 bases spanning the gap. CDR3 length: 16 residues. CDR1 is MDHEN, CDR2 SYDVKM, per germline. The CDR3 region has the DNA TGTGCCAGCAGTTTAGGCGGGACCAACTCTGGAAACACCATATATTTT. Amino acid sequence: CASSLGGTNSGNTIYF.

The V gene is TRBV27, the J gene TRBJ1-2; 9 nucleotides match TRBD1. There are 14 residues in the CDR3. Germline CDR1 MNHEY, CDR2 SMNVEV (reference sequence). The V segment lost 7 bases and the J segment 4 bases; nucleotides outside the gene matches: 7. The CDR3 loop is CASMGGTGTYGYTF. As DNA, the CDR3 is TGTGCCAGCATGGGGGGGACAGGGACCTATGGCTACACCTTC.

The genes are TRBV4-3 and TRBJ2-3, with 9 positions matching TRBD1. J was trimmed by 4 bases and V by 1 base; bases with no gene match: 3. Germline loops: CDR1 LGHNA, CDR2 YSLEER. The CDR3 sequence is 15 residues long. The CDR3 sequence: CASSQANRGPDTQYF. CDR3 coding DNA: TGCGCCAGCAGCCAAGCAAACAGGGGGCCAGATACGCAGTATTTT.

The rearrangement links TRBV14 to TRBJ1-2, with a weak D call TRBD1 (5 bases). Per germline, CDR1 SGHDN and CDR2 FVKESK. Trimming cost V 0 bases and J 1 base, with 15 bases left between them. The CDR3 spans 17 residues. DNA of the CDR3: TGTGCCAGCAGCCAAGATATAGGGGTCGGTCTTAACTATGGCTACACCTTC. Its protein is CASSQDIGVGLNYGYTF.

The gene calls are TRBV5-1 and TRBJ1-5, with 7 positions matching TRBD1. V was clipped by 6 bases and J by 6 bases; unmatched bases: 12. Germline V CDR1 and CDR2: SGHRS, YFSETQ. This CDR3 spans 15 amino acids. CDR3 nucleotide sequence: TGCGCCAGCACCAAAACAGGGGATATCGGTCAGCCCCAGCATTTT. Translation: CASTKTGDIGQPQHF.

The chain uses TRBV5-1 and TRBJ1-4, with TRBD1 identical over 7 bases. Per germline, CDR1 SGHRS and CDR2 YFSETQ. The CDR3 contains 16 residues. V was pared by 3 bases and J by 0 bases, with 5 bases of the junction left unmatched. The CDR3 sequence: CASSWDSEATNEKLFF. The CDR3 DNA reads TGCGCCAGCAGCTGGGACAGCGAGGCAACTAATGAAAAACTGTTTTTT.

The V gene is TRBV27, the J gene TRBJ1-3; 7 nucleotides match TRBD1. This CDR3 is built from 17 residues. Germline CDR1 MNHEY, CDR2 SMNVEV (reference sequence). The junction had 9 bases not matched to a gene; V was cut back by 2 bases and J by 2 bases. The CDR3: CASSLKLPGTAGNTIYF. In nucleotides, the CDR3 is TGTGCCAGCAGTTTAAAACTCCCCGGGACAGCTGGAAACACCATATATTTT.

This clone was observed a handful of times. CDR3 bases: TGTGCCAGCAGTTTATTACGGGGAATTGAAGCTTTCTTT. This sequence encodes CASSLLRGIEAFF. The J gene is TRBJ1-1, the V gene TRBV27; D remains ambiguous. The germline V gene encodes CDR1 MNHEY and CDR2 SMNVEV (reference sequence). V dropped 1 base and J dropped 7 bases, with 10 bases sitting between them. The CDR3 length is 13 residues.

The rearrangement joins TRBV30 to TRBJ2-6, with a weak D call TRBD1 (6 bases). The CDR3 runs to 14 residues. Germline values: CDR1 GTSNPN, CDR2 SVGIG (reference sequence). V lost 5 bases and J lost 6, with 14 bases in between. The CDR3 DNA reads TGTGCCTGGGGGGGCCTCGGACAGGCCAACGTCCTGACTTTC. Its protein product is CAWGGLGQANVLTF.

V and J are TRBV27 and TRBJ1-5; D possibly corresponds to TRBD1 (5 bases). The CDR3 consists of 18 residues. Germline V gene sequence: CDR1 MNHEY, CDR2 SMNVEV (reference sequence). Trimming shortened V by 1 base and J by 2 bases, and 18 bases separated the two germline ends. The chain's CDR3 is CASSLWGFGREGNQPQHF. The CDR3 DNA follows: TGTGCCAGCAGTTTATGGGGATTTGGCAGGGAGGGCAATCAGCCCCAGCATTTT.

This sequence joins TRBV5-1 and TRBJ1-2; 12 bases match TRBD1. CDR1 is SGHRS, CDR2 YFSETQ, per germline. V lost 4 bases to trimming and J lost 2 bases; unmatched junction nucleotides: 0. There are 14 residues in the CDR3. CDR3 in DNA: TGCGCCAGCAGCGGGACAGGGGGCAACTATGGCTACACCTTC. Protein sequence: CASSGTGGNYGYTF.

V gene TRBV5-1 combines with J gene TRBJ2-7, with D possibly matching TRBD2 (5 bases). CDR3 length equals 13 residues. From germline, CDR1 is SGHRS and CDR2 YFSETQ. V gave up 4 bases and J gave up 4 bases, with 12 bases separating them. DNA for the CDR3: TGCGCCAGCAGCCGGGGAAGTGGTTACGAGCAGTACTTC. The encoded protein is CASSRGSGYEQYF.

The J gene is TRBJ1-5, the V gene TRBV19, with unresolved D. V was clipped by 4 bases and J by 5 bases, with 30 bases between them. In germline, CDR1 is LNHDA, CDR2 SQIVND (reference sequence). This CDR3 is built from 20 residues. CDR3 region: CASSTGLQAGGVRRDQPQHF. The DNA of the CDR3 is TGTGCCAGTAGTACCGGCCTCCAGGCGGGCGGGGTGAGAAGGGATCAGCCCCAGCATTTT.

CDR3 protein: CASSPGLVGTDTQYF. CDR3 DNA sequence: TGTGCCAGCTCACCGGGACTAGTCGGTACAGATACGCAGTATTTT. The chain uses TRBV18 and TRBJ2-3; 8 bases match TRBD2. Germline trimming cut 3 bases from V and 3 bases from J; bases unmatched to any gene: 5. Per germline, CDR1 KGHSH and CDR2 LQKENI. The CDR3 extends over 15 amino acids. Drawing the rest from reference TRBV18 and TRBJ2-3, the complete variable domain is NAGVMQNPRHLVRRRGQEARLRCSPMKGHSHVYWYRQLPEEGLKFMVYLQKENIIDESGMPKERFSAEFPKEGPSILRIQQVVRGDSAAYFCASSPGLVGTDTQYFGPGTRLTVL.

A single count supports this clone. The V call is TRBV29-1, the J call TRBJ2-5, with 8 bases lining up with TRBD2. Germline lookup yields CDR1 SQVTM and CDR2 ANQGSEA. Trimming removed 5 bases from V and 4 bases from J; junction bases left unmatched: 6. CDR3 size: 13 residues. CDR3 in DNA: TGCAGCGTTAACGGGGGGGTCCGAGAGACCCAGTACTTC. It translates to CSVNGGVRETQYF.

This sequence joins TRBV7-2 and TRBJ2-1; D may be TRBD1 (5 bases). With 4 bases removed from V and 6 bases from J, the gap between germline ends came to 16 bases. The CDR3 totals 15 residues. Germline V CDR1 and CDR2: SGHTA, FQGNSA. This CDR3 is CASSSYRNSINEQFF. The DNA of the CDR3 is TGTGCCAGCAGCTCCTACAGGAATTCCATCAATGAGCAGTTCTTC.

V usage is TRBV27 and J usage is TRBJ1-1; tentatively, D is TRBD1 (5 bases). CDR3 length equals 13 residues. The germline V gene encodes CDR1 MNHEY and CDR2 SMNVEV (reference sequence). The ends were cut back, 2 bases at V and 6 bases at J, with 10 bases in the middle. CDR3 in amino acids: CASSLGRAAEAFF. The CDR3 nucleotides read TGTGCCAGCAGTTTAGGCAGGGCCGCTGAAGCTTTCTTT.

DNA for the CDR3: TGTGCCAGCAGATCTCCGGGGAACACTGAAGCTTTCTTT. This gives the protein CASRSPGNTEAFF. This chain joins TRBV28 and TRBJ1-1; no firm D call. CDR1 MDHEN and CDR2 SYDVKM come from the germline V gene. The CDR3 runs 13 residues. The V and J ends lost 6 bases and 1 base respectively, with 9 bases between them.

CDR3 amino acids: CASSLVAGGSNSPLHF. The CDR3 DNA sequence: TGCGCCAGCAGCTTGGTGGCAGGGGGCAGCAATTCACCCCTCCACTTT. The chain recombines TRBV5-1 with TRBJ1-6; 8 positions match TRBD1. V shed 0 bases, J shed 7 bases, and the junction held 6 bases outside the gene matches. In germline, CDR1 is SGHRS, CDR2 YFSETQ. The CDR3 loop spans 16 amino acids.

This chain uses TRBV7-2 with TRBJ1-5; no clear D. V lost 1 base and J 0 bases, leaving 7 bases between the germline ends. Looked up from germline, CDR1 is SGHTA and CDR2 is FQGNSA. This CDR3 is 15 amino acids long. Written as DNA, the CDR3 is TGTGCCAGCAGCTTAGTTATAGCTAGCAATCAGCCCCAGCATTTT. Residues: CASSLVIASNQPQHF.